This is a list of T cell receptor beta chains from one sample in a study of blood T cell repertoires in COVID-19. This table comes from immunoSEQ multiplex PCR, and its TCRdb copy is limited to in-frame clones, with some not included. The table records about 670,000 clones, around 89% of them present only once. Material for sequencing was peripheral blood. Source of these receptors: a woman aged 18-35 years with acute or convalescent COVID-19. Both conserved end residues are part of each CDR3. A D gene is named only where the DNA matches it firmly. Only some rows state a clone size, as once, few, many or a class for expanded clones.

length	J	size	D	V	DNA	CDR3
12	TRBJ2-1	-	-	TRBV5-4	TGTGCCAGCAGACCAGGCGACAATGAGCAGTTCTTC	CASRPGDNEQFF
17	TRBJ2-1	-	-	TRBV4-3	TGCGCCAGCAGCCAAACCCAGGGCCCAAGCTCCTACAATGAGCAGTTCTTC	CASSQTQGPSSYNEQFF
12	TRBJ2-7	-	-	TRBV7-9	TGTGCCAGCAGCTTGGGCGACTACGAGCAGTACTTC	CASSLGDYEQYF
14	TRBJ1-2	-	-	TRBV21-1	TGTGCCAGCAGCACCTCCCCCGGGTATTATGGCTACACCTTC	CASSTSPGYYGYTF
12	TRBJ1-2	-	-	TRBV19	TGTGCCAGCTGGGGCAGGCGTCGTGGCTACACCTTC	CASWGRRRGYTF
12	TRBJ1-2	few	TRBD1	TRBV30	TGTGCCTGGACGTGGGACAGCTATGGCTACACCTTC	CAWTWDSYGYTF
15	TRBJ2-7	-	-	TRBV3-1/TRBV3-2	TGTGCCAGCAGCCAAGGTGGCGGGCCTCCTCGGGAGCAGTACTTC	CASSQGGGPPREQYF
14	TRBJ1-1	once	-	TRBV5-1	TGCGCCAGCAGCTTATTGGATCCAGGACTGTCGGCTTTCTTT	CASSLLDPGLSAFF
14	TRBJ2-1	-	TRBD1	TRBV2	TGTGCCAGCAGTGAAGTGACAGGGGGGTATGAGCAGTTCTTC	CASSEVTGGYEQFF
13	TRBJ2-5	-	-	TRBV6-5	TGTGCCAGCAGACACAGGGAACGGGAGACCCAGTACTTC	CASRHRERETQYF
16	TRBJ2-7	-	TRBD1	TRBV4-2	TGTGCCAGCAGCCAAGACTCACCTGGGACAGGGAACGAGCAGTACTTC	CASSQDSPGTGNEQYF
15	TRBJ2-7	-	-	TRBV5-3	TGTGCCAGAAAACAAGGTGCTCAGGGCGGCTACGAGCAGTACTTC	CARKQGAQGGYEQYF
14	TRBJ2-3	-	TRBD1	TRBV6-5	TGTGCCAGCAGTTCCGGACAGGCAACAGATACGCAGTATTTT	CASSSGQATDTQYF
16	TRBJ1-2	-	TRBD1	TRBV9	TGTGCCAGCAGCGTAGCATCGACAGGGGGCGACCCTGGCTACACCTTC	CASSVASTGGDPGYTF
16	TRBJ1-5	-	-	TRBV19	TGTGCCAGTAGTATAGATCGCACAGAAAGCAATCAGCCCCAGCATTTT	CASSIDRTESNQPQHF
12	TRBJ1-1	-	-	TRBV10-3	TGTGCCACCGAGGGAGAGGGATTAGAAGCTTTCTTT	CATEGEGLEAFF
15	TRBJ2-2	-	-	TRBV28	TGTGCCAGCAGTTTTCCCGCGCTAGGCACCGGGGAGCTGTTTTTT	CASSFPALGTGELFF
15	TRBJ1-5	-	-	TRBV18	TGTGCCAGCTCACTAGACGGAGGCGTTAATCAGCCCCAGCATTTT	CASSLDGGVNQPQHF
15	TRBJ2-3	many	TRBD2	TRBV9	TGTGCCAGCAGCCTCGGTATAGCGGGGGGAGATACGCAGTATTTT	CASSLGIAGGDTQYF
13	TRBJ2-7	-	-	TRBV2	TGTGCCAGCAGTGAAAGCGGGTCTGCCGAGCAGTACTTC	CASSESGSAEQYF
15	TRBJ2-3	-	TRBD1	TRBV19	TGTGCCAGTAGTAAGGGACAGGGGGGAACAGATACGCAGTATTTT	CASSKGQGGTDTQYF